Detailed here is one T cell receptor beta chain. The antigen is not known. This sample was included in a study of blood T cells in healthy people across ages. Through a sample-barcoded 5' primer and a J-beta primer mix, a second PCR was run for roughly 6 to 11 cycles. Each CDR3 protein gets one entry after TCRdb re-called the 5' RACE reads with MiXCR. The sample includes over a million distinct CDR3 sequences, less than 45% of them seen just once. Per the germline V gene, CDR1 is LNHDA and CDR2 is SQIVND (reference sequence). The CDR3 spans 15 residues. Study-level points and caveats: Across the age range, TCR beta diversity per million T cells fell in a roughly linear way.

The receptor comes from a woman younger than 35 in good health. The chain carries TRBV19 and TRBJ2-1; TRBD1 aligns across 9 bases. The J call is in doubt because the DNA end fits TRBJ2-7 better. Sequencing input: blood. This CDR3 is CASRPGTGSYNEQYF. DNA of the CDR3: TGTGCCAGTAGGCCAGGGACAGGGTCCTACAATGAGCAGTACTTC.